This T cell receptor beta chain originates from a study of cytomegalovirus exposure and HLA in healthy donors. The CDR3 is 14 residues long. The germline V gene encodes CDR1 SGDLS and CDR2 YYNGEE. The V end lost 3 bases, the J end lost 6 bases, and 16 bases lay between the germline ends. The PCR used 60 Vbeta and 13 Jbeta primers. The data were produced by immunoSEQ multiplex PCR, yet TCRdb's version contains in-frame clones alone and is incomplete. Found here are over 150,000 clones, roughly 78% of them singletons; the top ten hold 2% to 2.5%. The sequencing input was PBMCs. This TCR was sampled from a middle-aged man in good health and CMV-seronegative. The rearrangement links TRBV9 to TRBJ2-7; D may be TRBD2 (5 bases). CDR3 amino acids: CASSATTDFGEQYF. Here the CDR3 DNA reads TGTGCCAGCAGCGCGACTACGGATTTCGGCGAGCAGTACTTC. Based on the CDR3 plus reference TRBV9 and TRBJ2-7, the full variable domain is DSGVTQTPKHLITATGQRVTLRCSPRSGDLSVYWYQQSLDQGLQFLIQYYNGEERAKGNILERFSAQQFPDLHSELNLSSLELGDSALYFCASSATTDFGEQYFGPGTRLTVT.